This T cell receptor beta chain appears in the sequencing data of a study of early T cells in non-severe SARS-CoV-2 infection. The overall study: Sequencing input comprised bulk RNA from unsorted whole blood; chain pairing was not available. Notes on the study in general: VDJdb matches were skewed toward anti-spike CD8 T cell responses.

This clonotype has a count of ten or more. The antigen remains undetermined. V lost 6 bases and J 5 bases, leaving 13 bases between the germline ends. Germline loops: CDR1 DFQATT, CDR2 SNEGSKA (reference sequence). The CDR3 covers 12 residues. Attached unique molecular identifiers marked individual cDNA molecules. TCRdb passed the 5' RACE reads through MiXCR, listing each CDR3 protein once. Among about 98,000 distinct CDR3 sequences listed, approximately 10% were seen once. The sample consisted of whole blood. This chain joins TRBV20-1 and TRBJ1-1; unclear D gene. The sequence derives from an adult who was a healthcare worker with PCR-confirmed SARS-CoV-2 infection or an uninfected control (not recorded which). The CDR3 loop reads CSAPPADTEAFF. For the CDR3, the DNA is TGCAGTGCCCCCCCGGCCGATACTGAAGCTTTCTTT.